This TCR beta chain was observed in a study of blood T cell repertoires in COVID-19. Turning to the study itself: Material from acute and convalescent COVID-19 was sourced from the United States, Italy and Spain. T cells, B-cell-depleted T cells, or PBMCs supplied cDNA or gDNA.

How the authors handled the data: The assay estimated nucleated cells by amplifying reference gene primers. The method was immunoSEQ multiplex PCR; TCRdb's version includes in-frame clones alone and lacks a portion of them. D and trimming were read from the DNA, whereas the V and J calls and clone size are those reported in that table. The data show hundreds of thousands of clones, about 85% seen once. The participants were between roughly 18 and 89 years old and came from 24 US areas. Germline lookup yields CDR1 SNHLY and CDR2 FYNNEI. The CDR3 spans 16 residues. Deletions cut 7 bases from V and 0 bases from J, with 16 bases between.

Sequencing was carried out using PBMCs or T cells enriched from blood (not recorded which). The receptor comes from a woman aged 18-30 years with acute COVID-19. V gene TRBV2 combines with J gene TRBJ1-3; D remains unclear. The CDR3 region is CASTPTRDFSGNTIYF. The CDR3, as DNA: TGTGCCAGCACTCCGACGCGTGACTTCTCTGGAAACACCATATATTTT.